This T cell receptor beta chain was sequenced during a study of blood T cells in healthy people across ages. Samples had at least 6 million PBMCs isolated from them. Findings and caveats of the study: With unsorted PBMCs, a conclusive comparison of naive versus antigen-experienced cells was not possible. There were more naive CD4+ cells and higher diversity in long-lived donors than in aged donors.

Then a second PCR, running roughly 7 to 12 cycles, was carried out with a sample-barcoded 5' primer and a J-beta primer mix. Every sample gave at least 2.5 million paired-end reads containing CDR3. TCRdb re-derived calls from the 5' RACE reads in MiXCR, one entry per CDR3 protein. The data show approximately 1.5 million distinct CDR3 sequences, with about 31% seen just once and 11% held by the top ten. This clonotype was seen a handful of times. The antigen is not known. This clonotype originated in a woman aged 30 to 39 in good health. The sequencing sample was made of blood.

CDR3 sequence: CSARRQTYNEQFF. The CDR3 DNA reads TGCAGTGCTAGGCGTCAGACCTACAATGAGCAGTTCTTC. V and J are TRBV20-1 and TRBJ2-1; D is undetermined. CDR1 and CDR2 (germline): DFQATT, SNEGSKA (reference sequence). The V gene lost 3 bases and the J gene lost 2 bases, with 8 bases spanning the gap. The CDR3 sequence is 13 residues long.